One and the same sample provided the 6 T cell receptor beta chains below, sequenced in a study of cytomegalovirus exposure and HLA in healthy donors. PCR involved 60 Vbeta and 13 Jbeta primers. Assay used: immunoSEQ multiplex PCR; TCRdb lists only in-frame clones, some missing. The sample lists around 99,000 clones; around 77% were seen once. Specimen: PBMCs. These TCRs come from a man aged 18 to 29 in good health and CMV-seronegative.

This clone occurred once. This chain links TRBV28 with TRBJ1-2, with D possibly matching TRBD1 (6 bases). Germline V gene lookup returns CDR1 MDHEN and CDR2 SYDVKM. This CDR3 is 13 amino acids long. Trimming took 6 bases from V and 2 from J, leaving 10 bases between them. The CDR3 region has the DNA TGTGCCAGCAGCGGCAGGGGCAACTATGGCTACACCTTC. Its translation is CASSGRGNYGYTF.

Only a few counts were recorded for this clone. This sequence joins TRBV5-6 and TRBJ1-2; 8 bases are a match to TRBD1. The CDR3 consists of 15 residues. V lost 4 bases to trimming and J lost 8 bases; unmatched junction nucleotides: 13. Germline values: CDR1 SGHDT, CDR2 YYEEEE. DNA for the CDR3: TGTGCCAGCAGCACGCTAGTACGGACAGGGAAGGGCTACACCTTC. It translates to CASSTLVRTGKGYTF.

The chain uses TRBV6-5 and TRBJ2-2; D is possibly TRBD2 (7 bases). V lost 6 bases and J lost 2, with 13 bases in between. The CDR3 spans 15 residues. Germline V CDR1 and CDR2: MNHEY, SVGAGI. Here the CDR3 DNA reads TGTGCCAGCAGCCCCGGGGGGCCAAACACCGGGGAGCTGTTTTTT. Translated: CASSPGGPNTGELFF.

In its sample, this clone was seen a few times. The DNA for the CDR3 is TGTGCCAGCAGTTACACCAGGGAAGGGACTGAAGCTTTCTTT. Translation gives CASSYTREGTEAFF. The V gene is TRBV6-5, the J gene TRBJ1-1, with D possibly being TRBD1 (5 bases). CDR3 length: 14 residues. Trimming took off 2 bases at V and 5 bases at J, with 12 bases between the two ends. Germline V gene sequence: CDR1 MNHEY, CDR2 SVGAGI.

V and J are TRBV27 and TRBJ1-6; D is unresolved. V was pared by 7 bases and J by 8 bases, with 12 bases between. Germline CDR1 reads MNHEY; CDR2 reads SMNVEV (reference sequence). CDR3 length: 13 residues. The CDR3 bases are TGTGCCAGCAACCGGGAACCCGATTCACCCCTCCACTTT. Translated, it gives CASNREPDSPLHF.

The CDR3 region is CASSYAAGENQPQHF. CDR3 sequence (DNA): TGTGCCAGCAGTTACGCGGCAGGGGAAAATCAGCCCCAGCATTTT. The V and J genes are TRBV6-6 and TRBJ1-5; weak D call: TRBD1 (6 bases). The CDR3 is 15 amino acids. Trimming shortened V by 2 bases and J by 4 bases, and 12 bases separated the two germline ends. Germline CDR1 reads MNHNY; CDR2 reads SVGAGI (reference sequence).